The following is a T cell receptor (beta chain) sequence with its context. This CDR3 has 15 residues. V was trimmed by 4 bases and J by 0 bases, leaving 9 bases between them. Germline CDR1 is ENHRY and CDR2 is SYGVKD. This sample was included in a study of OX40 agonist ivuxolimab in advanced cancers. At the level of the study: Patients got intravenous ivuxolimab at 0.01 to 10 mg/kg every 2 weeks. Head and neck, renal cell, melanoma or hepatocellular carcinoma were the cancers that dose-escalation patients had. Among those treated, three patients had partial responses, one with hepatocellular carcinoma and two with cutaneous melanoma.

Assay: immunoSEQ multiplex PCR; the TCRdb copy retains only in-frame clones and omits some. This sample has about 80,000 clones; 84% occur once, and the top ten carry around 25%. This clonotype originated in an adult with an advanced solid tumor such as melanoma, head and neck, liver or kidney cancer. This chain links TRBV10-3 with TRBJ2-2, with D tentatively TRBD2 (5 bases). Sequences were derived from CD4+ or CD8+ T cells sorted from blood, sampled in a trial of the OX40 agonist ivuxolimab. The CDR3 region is CAISAGRTNTGELFF. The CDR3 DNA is TGTGCCATCAGTGCGGGGAGAACGAACACCGGGGAGCTGTTTTTT.